One sample yielded the 28 T cell receptor beta chains listed below, sequenced in a study of T cell responses to AZD1222 COVID-19 vaccine. The protocol was immunoSEQ multiplex PCR, while the TCRdb copy is restricted to in-frame clones and leaves out a portion. The sample contains some 50,000 clones, 70% to 85% of which appear only once. The specimen was peripheral blood, collected on day 0 of MenACWY control vaccination. The receptors derive from an adult in good health.

The gene calls are TRBV6-2 or TRBV6-3 and TRBJ1-6; D is unresolved. V lost 6 bases and J 5 bases, leaving 23 bases between the germline ends. Germline V gene lookup returns CDR1 MNHEY and CDR2 SVGEGT. This CDR3 spans 18 amino acids. CDR3 nucleotides: TGTGCCAGCAGCACCATCCGACGACGCATGCTCAATAATTCACCCCTCCACTTT. Protein product: CASSTIRRRMLNNSPLHF.

This chain links TRBV7-9 with TRBJ2-2; D might be TRBD1 (6 bases). Germline CDR1 and CDR2: SEHNR and FQNEAQ (reference sequence). V was clipped by 1 base and J by 1 base, with 13 bases between them. The length of the CDR3 is 17 residues. The CDR3 DNA follows: TGTGCCAGCAGCTTAGGTCCGGGACACAAGAACACCGGGGAGCTGTTTTTT. Amino acid sequence: CASSLGPGHKNTGELFF.

This chain links TRBV2 with TRBJ2-1, with D possibly being TRBD1 (6 bases). V gave up 7 bases and J gave up 1 base, with 23 bases separating them. Looked up from germline, CDR1 is SNHLY and CDR2 is FYNNEI. The CDR3 is made up of 18 amino acids. The CDR3 region has the DNA TGTGCCAGCACCTTGCGGCTTACAGGGTCGTTATCCTACAATGAGCAGTTCTTC. Its protein is CASTLRLTGSLSYNEQFF.

The chain uses TRBV5-1 and TRBJ2-7, with TRBD2 as a possible D gene (6 bases). This CDR3 is 17 amino acids long. Germline V CDR1 and CDR2: SGHRS, YFSETQ. Trimming removed 4 bases from V and 1 base from J, with 21 bases in between. As DNA, the CDR3 is TGCGCCAGCAGCATAGGGAGGTCACTAGAACTATCCTACGAGCAGTACTTC. Its translation is CASSIGRSLELSYEQYF.

This clone was detected only once. The chain joins TRBV12-3 or TRBV12-4 to TRBJ2-2, with D maybe TRBD2 (5 bases). V gave up 10 bases and J gave up 1 base, with 10 bases separating them. CDR3 size: 13 residues. CDR3 sequence: CATKRKNTGELFF. CDR3 DNA sequence: TGTGCCACCAAGCGGAAGAACACCGGGGAGCTGTTTTTT.

The chain carries TRBV12-3 or TRBV12-4 and TRBJ1-1; no definite D call. The CDR3 is made up of 11 amino acids. Between the trimmed V and J ends, which lost 10 bases and 1 base, there was a span of 7 bases. CDR3 sequence: CAIAGNTEAFF. CDR3 bases: TGTGCCATAGCAGGGAACACTGAAGCTTTCTTT.

This clone was seen a single time. V gene TRBV2 combines with J gene TRBJ1-5, with a possible D match to TRBD1 (6 bases). This CDR3 contains 14 residues. CDR1 and CDR2 from the germline V gene are SNHLY and FYNNEI. Trimming removed 1 base from V and 7 bases from J, with 11 bases in between. The CDR3 bases are TGTGCCAGCAGTGAAGAGGGGGGAAGGCAGCCCCAGCATTTT. This sequence encodes CASSEEGGRQPQHF. Together with reference TRBV2 and TRBJ1-5, the CDR3 gives the full variable domain: EPEVTQTPSHQVTQMGQEVILRCVPISNHLYFYWYRQILGQKVEFLVSFYNNEISEKSEIFDDQFSVERPDGSNFTLKIRSTKLEDSAMYFCASSEEGGRQPQHFGDGTRLSIL.

This clone was recorded a few times. The chain recombines TRBV28 with TRBJ1-2, with TRBD1 as a possible D gene (5 bases). Germline CDR1 MDHEN, CDR2 SYDVKM. V was cut by 5 bases and J by 12 bases, with 19 bases left in between. The CDR3 loop spans 13 amino acids. CDR3 in DNA: TGTGCCAGCAGTGGAGGGAGGGCAGGGAGGAACACCTTC. It translates to CASSGGRAGRNTF.

This clone was picked up a small number of times. The rearrangement uses TRBV28 and TRBJ2-7; D is uncertain. The germline V gene has CDR1 MDHEN and CDR2 SYDVKM. Trimming removed 4 bases at V and 3 bases at J, with 4 bases between. The length of the CDR3 is 11 residues. CDR3: CASSWSYEQYF. CDR3 DNA sequence: TGTGCCAGCAGTTGGAGCTACGAGCAGTACTTC.

The V call is TRBV24-1, the J call TRBJ2-2; perhaps TRBD1 as D (6 bases). V was cut by 3 bases and J by 4 bases, with 11 bases left in between. Germline V lookup: CDR1 KGHDR, CDR2 SFDVKD. CDR3 length equals 15 residues. DNA of the CDR3: TGTGCCACCAGTGATATTGTAGGGGGCACCGGGGAGCTGTTTTTT. Encoded protein: CATSDIVGGTGELFF.

V usage is TRBV18 and J usage is TRBJ1-3, with D possibly matching TRBD1 (6 bases). The CDR3 runs 16 residues. V lost 3 bases, J lost 3 bases, and 15 bases lay in between. Germline V gives CDR1 KGHSH, CDR2 LQKENI. The CDR3 region is CASSPLDSAGGNTIYF. The CDR3 DNA follows: TGTGCCAGCTCACCTTTGGACAGCGCAGGTGGAAACACCATATATTTT.

V is TRBV13 and J is TRBJ2-5, with 9 nucleotides matching TRBD2. The CDR3 consists of 16 residues. Germline CDR1 and CDR2: PRHDT and FYEKMQ (reference sequence). J was trimmed by 2 bases and V by 5 bases; bases with no gene match: 9. CDR3 amino acids: CASSPQERGVQETQYF. DNA of the CDR3: TGTGCCAGCAGCCCCCAGGAGCGGGGGGTACAAGAGACCCAGTACTTC. The full variable domain, in which reference TRBV13 and TRBJ2-5 provide the parts outside the CDR3, is AAGVIQSPRHLIKEKRETATLKCYPIPRHDTVYWYQQGPGQDPQFLISFYEKMQSDKGSIPDRFSAQQFSDYHSELNMSSLELGDSALYFCASSPQERGVQETQYFGPGTRLLVL.

This clone was seen a few times. The chain carries TRBV5-1 and TRBJ1-6; D is possibly TRBD1 (5 bases). The CDR3 is 14 residues long. Germline-derived CDR1 and CDR2 are SGHRS and YFSETQ. V was shortened by 2 bases and J by 5 bases, with 8 bases between the two germline ends. CDR3 residues: CASSLGAHNSPLHF. The DNA for the CDR3 is TGCGCCAGCAGCTTAGGGGCCCATAATTCACCCCTCCACTTT.

The chain links TRBV19 to TRBJ1-6, with 7 bases fitting TRBD1. CDR1 is LNHDA, CDR2 SQIVND, per germline (reference sequence). There are 15 residues in the CDR3. The V segment lost 0 bases and the J segment 10 bases; nucleotides outside the gene matches: 6. Here the CDR3 reads CASSIEAGGGSPLHF. The CDR3 DNA reads TGTGCCAGTAGTATAGAAGCAGGGGGGGGATCACCCCTCCACTTT.

The gene calls are TRBV5-4 and TRBJ1-2, with D perhaps TRBD1 (5 bases). V was shortened by 2 bases and J by 0 bases, with 8 bases between the two germline ends. This CDR3 spans 14 amino acids. The germline V gene has CDR1 SGHNT and CDR2 YYREEE (reference sequence). The CDR3 nucleotides are TGTGCCAGCAGCTTCCCAGGGCCTAACTATGGCTACACCTTC. Translating it yields CASSFPGPNYGYTF. The full variable domain, completed using reference TRBV5-4 and TRBJ1-2, is ETGVTQSPTHLIKTRGQQVTLRCSSQSGHNTVSWYQQALGQGPQFIFQYYREEENGRGNFPPRFSGLQFPNYSSELNVNALELDDSALYLCASSFPGPNYGYTFGSGTRLTVV.

The gene calls are TRBV18 and TRBJ1-1; a possible D gene is TRBD1 (6 bases). Germline CDR1 KGHSH, CDR2 LQKENI. V gave up 1 base and J gave up 3 bases, with 12 bases separating them. The CDR3 is 15 amino acids. The CDR3 spells CASSPLQGRDTEAFF. The CDR3 nucleotides read TGTGCCAGCTCACCACTACAGGGAAGGGACACTGAAGCTTTCTTT.

This clone was counted a single time. The V gene is TRBV24-1, the J gene TRBJ1-2; 9 nucleotides agree with TRBD1. The V gene's germline CDR1 is KGHDR and CDR2 SFDVKD. CDR3 length: 13 amino acids. V was pared by 4 bases and J by 4 bases, with 0 bases of the junction left unmatched. The CDR3 DNA is TGTGCCACCAGTGAACAGGGGGCCTATGGCTACACCTTC. It codes for CATSEQGAYGYTF.

The chain recombines TRBV12-5 with TRBJ1-6, with D perhaps matching TRBD1 (5 bases). The germline V gene has CDR1 LGHNT and CDR2 FRNRAP. Trimming took off 5 bases at V and 7 bases at J, with 9 bases between the two ends. The CDR3 contains 13 residues. CDR3 nucleotide sequence: TGTGCTAGTGGTCCGCGGGACAATTCACCCCTCCACTTT. This gives the protein CASGPRDNSPLHF.

The chain couples TRBV10-2 to TRBJ2-7, with 7 bases identical to TRBD1. CDR3 size: 15 residues. V lost 8 bases, J lost 3 bases, and 13 bases stayed unmatched. CDR1 and CDR2 from the germline V gene are WSHSY and SAAADI. CDR3 residues: CASRSAGTVIYEQYF. Written as DNA, the CDR3 is TGCGCCAGCCGATCAGCCGGGACAGTCATCTACGAGCAGTACTTC.

The genes are TRBV27 and TRBJ2-1, with 14 positions matching TRBD2. CDR1 and CDR2 (germline): MNHEY, SMNVEV (reference sequence). The J segment lost 3 bases and the V segment lost 5 bases, leaving 6 bases of the junction unmatched. The CDR3 consists of 17 residues. CDR3 residues: CASSQGLAGAIYNEQFF. CDR3 nucleotides: TGTGCCAGCAGTCAGGGACTAGCGGGAGCGATCTACAATGAGCAGTTCTTC.

V gene TRBV13 combines with J gene TRBJ2-1; D gene unclear. With 3 bases removed from V and 0 bases from J, the gap between germline ends came to 12 bases. The CDR3 is made up of 16 amino acids. Germline CDR1 is PRHDT and CDR2 is FYEKMQ (reference sequence). CDR3 in DNA: TGTGCCAGCAGCTTCAGCACTTCCGCCTCCTACAATGAGCAGTTCTTC. Translation gives CASSFSTSASYNEQFF. Drawing the rest from reference TRBV13 and TRBJ2-1, the complete variable domain is AAGVIQSPRHLIKEKRETATLKCYPIPRHDTVYWYQQGPGQDPQFLISFYEKMQSDKGSIPDRFSAQQFSDYHSELNMSSLELGDSALYFCASSFSTSASYNEQFFGPGTRLTVL.

The chain links TRBV7-7 to TRBJ2-1, with D perhaps TRBD1 or TRBD2 (5 bases each). V dropped 8 bases and J dropped 10 bases, with 18 bases sitting between them. Germline-derived CDR1 and CDR2 are SSHAT and FNYEAQ (reference sequence). This CDR3 has 13 amino acids. CDR3 nucleotide sequence: TGTGCCAGCTCTACTAGTCCAGGGTCGGAGCAGTTCTTC. Its protein is CASSTSPGSEQFF.

The rearrangement links TRBV3-1 (or the pseudogene TRBV3-2) to TRBJ1-1; D gene ambiguous. The V gene lost 0 bases and the J gene lost 10 bases, with 9 bases spanning the gap. CDR1 LGHDT and CDR2 YNNKEL come from the germline V gene (reference sequence). CDR3 length: 12 amino acids. In DNA, the CDR3 is TGTGCCAGCAGCCAAGATGAGCGGGGAGCTTTCTTT. Translated, it gives CASSQDERGAFF.

V gene TRBV28 combines with J gene TRBJ2-7, with D perhaps assigned TRBD1 or TRBD2 (6 bases each). The V gene's germline CDR1 is MDHEN and CDR2 SYDVKM. CDR3 size: 15 residues. Deletions cut 7 bases from V and 1 base from J, with 17 bases between. CDR3 residues: CASTPGRGESYEQYF. The CDR3, as DNA: TGTGCCAGCACCCCCGGAAGGGGGGAATCCTACGAGCAGTACTTC.

This clone appeared a few times. The chain links TRBV5-1 to TRBJ2-1; TRBD1 matches 9 bases. The CDR3 is made up of 14 amino acids. The junction had 8 bases not matched to a gene; V was cut back by 4 bases and J by 9 bases. Germline-derived CDR1 and CDR2 are SGHRS and YFSETQ. This CDR3 is CASSPGTGLSEQFF. The CDR3 DNA reads TGCGCCAGCAGCCCCGGGACAGGGTTAAGTGAGCAGTTCTTC.

The rearrangement uses TRBV19 and TRBJ1-3, with D possibly being TRBD1 (6 bases). The ends were cut back, 5 bases at V and 4 bases at J, with 9 bases in the middle. CDR3 length equals 13 residues. Per germline, CDR1 LNHDA and CDR2 SQIVND (reference sequence). The CDR3 nucleotides are TGTGCCAGTAGTGGGACAAACGGAAACACCATATATTTT. Encoded protein: CASSGTNGNTIYF.

The chain uses TRBV2 and TRBJ2-3; 10 bases map to TRBD2. Trimming took 1 base from V and 2 from J; bases not matched to a gene: 3. Germline CDR1 is SNHLY and CDR2 is FYNNEI. The CDR3 consists of 16 residues. CDR3 in DNA: TGTGCCAGCAGTGAAGGAAGCGGGGGGGCCACAGATACGCAGTATTTT. Translating gives CASSEGSGGATDTQYF.

The genes are TRBV6-1 and TRBJ2-3; TRBD1 might be the D (6 bases). CDR1 is MNHNS and CDR2 is SASEGT in the germline V gene. Trimming removed 1 base at V and 1 base at J, with 9 bases between. The CDR3 is made up of 15 amino acids. As DNA, the CDR3 is TGTGCCAGCAGTGAAGTGGCAGGGGGCACAGATACGCAGTATTTT. Amino acids: CASSEVAGGTDTQYF.